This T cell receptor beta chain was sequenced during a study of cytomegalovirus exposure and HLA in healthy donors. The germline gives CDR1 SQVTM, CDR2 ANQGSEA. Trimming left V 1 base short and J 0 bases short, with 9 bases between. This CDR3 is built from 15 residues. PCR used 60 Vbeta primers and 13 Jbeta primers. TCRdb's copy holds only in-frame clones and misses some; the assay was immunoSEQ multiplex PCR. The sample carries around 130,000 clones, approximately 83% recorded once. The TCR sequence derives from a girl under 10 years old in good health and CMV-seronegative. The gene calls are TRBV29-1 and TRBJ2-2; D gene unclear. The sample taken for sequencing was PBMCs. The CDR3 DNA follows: TGCAGCGTTGAAGGTAGCCGCGCGAACACCGGGGAGCTGTTTTTT. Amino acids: CSVEGSRANTGELFF.